The T cell receptor beta chain under discussion was sequenced for a study of blood T cell repertoires in COVID-19. CDR3 size: 15 residues. Germline CDR1 reads SGDLS; CDR2 reads YYNGEE. With 4 bases clipped from V and 7 bases from J, the junction kept 6 bases outside the gene matches. Sequenced by immunoSEQ multiplex PCR; TCRdb stores in-frame clones only, minus some. The data hold 200,000 to 250,000 clones, with about 90% observed a single time. The clonotype was recovered from a man aged 25 to 40 with COVID-19, enrolled during active disease. Sequenced material: peripheral blood. V gene TRBV9 combines with J gene TRBJ1-6; the match to TRBD1 covers 9 bases. The CDR3 spells CASSTGTGYNSPLHF. In DNA form, the CDR3 reads TGTGCCAGCAGCACCGGGACAGGGTACAATTCACCCCTCCACTTT.